This record looks at one TCR beta chain sequence and its context. This sample was included in a study of blood T cell repertoires in COVID-19. This CDR3 contains 14 residues. CDR1 is MNHNS, CDR2 SASEGT, per germline. The V gene lost 2 bases and the J gene lost 5 bases, with 12 bases spanning the gap. Sequenced by immunoSEQ multiplex PCR; TCRdb stores in-frame clones only, minus some. The sample yields 300,000 or so clones, about 87% seen once. The chain carries TRBV6-1 and TRBJ1-2, with D possibly TRBD1 on 6 matching bases. The origin of this receptor is a woman aged 45-60 years who had recovered from COVID-19. Sequencing input: peripheral blood. CDR3 sequence (DNA): TGTGCCAGCAGTGAAATCTGGGGGCTGTATGGCTACACCTTC. It is translated as CASSEIWGLYGYTF.